This T cell receptor beta chain was sequenced in a study of T cell responses to AZD1222 COVID-19 vaccine. Study observations and caveats: As reported, nearly half of all spike-specific TCRs target variant regions that are unmutated. CD4 TCRs linked to vaccination spanned spike, dominating at 160-218 and 743-854. At study baseline, merely roughly 6 AZD1222 recipients were seropositive. Clonal diversity was possibly underestimated; the donors were predominantly white British and more often female.

V was cut by 6 bases and J by 1 base, with 12 bases left in between. Germline V gene sequence: CDR1 MNHEY, CDR2 SVGAGI. The CDR3 totals 14 residues. Of note for this clone: Antigen specificity is unknown.

Produced via immunoSEQ multiplex PCR; TCRdb's table is partial and in-frame only. This sample has more than 90,000 clones; roughly 84% occur once, and the top ten carry more than 15%. The sample was peripheral blood, taken on day 0 of AZD1222 vaccination. V is TRBV6-5 and J is TRBJ1-1; no firm D call. This sequence was found in an adult in good health. CDR3 sequence reads: CASSHNRKNTEAFF. The CDR3 region has the DNA TGTGCCAGCAGCCACAACCGTAAGAACACTGAAGCTTTCTTT.